The clone carrying this T cell receptor beta chain appeared once. Its antigen is not identified. The assay was immunoSEQ multiplex PCR, and TCRdb's table has in-frame clones only and misses some. The top ten hold 0.55% to 0.7% of the sample, which has roughly 1,000,000 clones, about 84% seen once. This entry is derived from a study of shared clonotypes between healthy human individuals. The study's findings and limits: Naive CD4 clonotypes were shared across a handful of donors at 5% to 6%. Memory subsets had estimated richness that was generally smaller than that of naive subsets. Among non-shared clonotypes, generation probabilities were lower than among those shared by all four donors.

Trimming pared 2 bases from V and 4 bases from J, leaving 6 bases between. Germline CDR1 and CDR2: SGHDN and FVKESK. The CDR3 is 13 residues long. This sequence originates from a man between 18 and 35 years old in good health. Some clones in this sample may be carry-over from other donors' samples. The specimen sequenced was memory CD4+ T cells from PBMCs. Subset specified: CD45RA-negative fraction. V and J are TRBV14 and TRBJ2-1; a weak D match, TRBD2 (6 bases). CDR3 in amino acids: CASSQREYNEQFF. The DNA for the CDR3 is TGTGCCAGCAGCCAACGGGAGTACAATGAGCAGTTCTTC.